This is a list of T cell receptor beta chains from one sample in a study of human T cells and chemical hapten exposure. Using its own MiXCR run on the RACE reads, TCRdb lists one record per CDR3 protein. The sample contains approximately 88,000 distinct CDR3 sequences, over 10% of which appear only once. This specimen consisted of whole blood, obtained in connection with sensitization to the hapten diphenylcyclopropenone (DPC). The receptors here all came from a woman in her forties or fifties with alopecia areata. Some clones in this sample may be carry-over from other donors' samples. Both conserved end residues are part of each CDR3. The order of the fields is J gene, D gene, CDR3 length, V gene, clone size, CDR3 DNA, CDR3 protein. D genes are given only for firm matches. Some rows mark clone size as missing; the rest say once, few, many or name a class of expanded clone.

j_gene: TRBJ2-2
d_gene: .
len: 14
v_gene: TRBV12-3/TRBV12-4
abundance: many
CDR3nt: TGTGCCAGCAGCCAGGACCGTGGCACCGGGGAGCTGTTTTTT
CDR3aa: CASSQDRGTGELFF

j_gene: TRBJ1-4
d_gene: .
len: 15
v_gene: TRBV5-8
abundance: .
CDR3nt: TGTGCCAGCAGCCGCATGGATTGGCCCAATGAAAAACTGTTTTTT
CDR3aa: CASSRMDWPNEKLFF

j_gene: TRBJ1-5
d_gene: TRBD1
len: 15
v_gene: TRBV18
abundance: many
CDR3nt: TGTGCCAGCTCACCGACAGGGATCTGGGATCAGCCCCAGCATTTT
CDR3aa: CASSPTGIWDQPQHF

j_gene: TRBJ2-5
d_gene: .
len: 15
v_gene: TRBV2
abundance: many
CDR3nt: TGTGCCAGCAGTGCGGTGATAGCGGTCCAAGAGACCCAGTACTTC
CDR3aa: CASSAVIAVQETQYF

j_gene: TRBJ2-1
d_gene: .
len: 12
v_gene: TRBV29-1
abundance: many
CDR3nt: TGCAGCGGCACCGGGACCGGCGATGAGCAGTTCTTC
CDR3aa: CSGTGTGDEQFF

j_gene: TRBJ1-2
d_gene: .
len: 14
v_gene: TRBV29-1
abundance: .
CDR3nt: TGCAGCGTTGAACAGGGTTACCCTAACTATGGCTACACCTTC
CDR3aa: CSVEQGYPNYGYTF

j_gene: TRBJ1-1
d_gene: .
len: 13
v_gene: TRBV10-3
abundance: few
CDR3nt: TGTGCCATCGCCTTTCAGGAGAACACTGAAGCTTTCTTT
CDR3aa: CAIAFQENTEAFF

j_gene: TRBJ2-3
d_gene: .
len: 13
v_gene: TRBV11-3
abundance: few
CDR3nt: TGTGCCAGCAGCTTAGTTAGCACAGATACGCAGTATTTT
CDR3aa: CASSLVSTDTQYF

j_gene: TRBJ2-7
d_gene: .
len: 13
v_gene: TRBV3-1
abundance: few
CDR3nt: TGTGCCAGCAGCCTAAACCAGCGCAGCGAGCAGTACTTC
CDR3aa: CASSLNQRSEQYF

j_gene: TRBJ2-1
d_gene: TRBD2
len: 24
v_gene: TRBV7-8
abundance: few
CDR3nt: TGTGCCAGCAGCTTAGGGCGGTGGAACCCGACGGGACTAGCGGGAGTCCGGTCCTACAATGAGCAGTTCTTC
CDR3aa: CASSLGRWNPTGLAGVRSYNEQFF

j_gene: TRBJ2-1
d_gene: TRBD2
len: 15
v_gene: TRBV3-1
abundance: .
CDR3nt: TGTGCCAGCAGCCAACAACTAGCGGGAAACAATGAGCAGTTCTTC
CDR3aa: CASSQQLAGNNEQFF

j_gene: TRBJ2-2
d_gene: .
len: 14
v_gene: TRBV5-1
abundance: few
CDR3nt: TGCGCCAGCAGCCCAGGGACTAACACCGGGGAGCTGTTTTTT
CDR3aa: CASSPGTNTGELFF

j_gene: TRBJ2-5
d_gene: .
len: 15
v_gene: TRBV11-2
abundance: many
CDR3nt: TGTGCCAGCAGCACAATCGGGACTCGAGACGGGGCCCAGTACTTC
CDR3aa: CASSTIGTRDGAQYF

j_gene: TRBJ1-2
d_gene: .
len: 9
v_gene: TRBV29-1
abundance: .
CDR3nt: TGCAGCGTCGGGGATGGCTACACCTTC
CDR3aa: CSVGDGYTF